The 11 T cell receptor beta chains reported below all come from one sample, sequenced in a study of T cell responses to AZD1222 COVID-19 vaccine (dated by TCRdb to the early 2020s). Libraries were built with the immunoSEQ multiplex PCR assay. TCRdb re-hosts the immuneACCESS table, in-frame sequences only. Its copies lack some clones; in the studies checked, an unresolved V gene accounts for under half of them, and the cause for the rest is not known. The sample table records 150,000 or so clones; 70% to 90% of these occur just once. The top ten clonotypes cover 5.1% of the sample. The time point label on this specimen signifies: baseline before first vaccination. Sequenced material: peripheral blood, taken on day 0 of AZD1222 vaccination. These receptors came from an adult in good health.

The chain recombines TRBV7-3 with TRBJ2-1; perhaps TRBD2 as D (6 bases). V lost 2 bases and J lost 2, with 10 bases in between. Germline V gene sequence: CDR1 SGHTA, CDR2 FQGTGA. The CDR3 spans 15 residues. CDR3 loop: CASSLFGGAYNEQFF. The CDR3 DNA sequence: TGTGCCAGCAGCTTATTCGGCGGGGCCTACAATGAGCAGTTCTTC.

The rearrangement links TRBV10-1 to TRBJ1-2; D is unclear. Trimming cost V 3 bases and J 4 bases, with 9 bases left between them. The CDR3 totals 13 residues. Germline CDR1 and CDR2: WNHNN and SYGVQD (reference sequence). The CDR3 protein is CASSDTVIYGYTF. The CDR3 DNA follows: TGCGCCAGCAGTGACACGGTTATCTATGGCTACACCTTC.

The chain carries TRBV2 and TRBJ1-4; D perhaps matches TRBD1 (5 bases). V lost 4 bases and J 5 bases, leaving 14 bases between the germline ends. Germline V lookup: CDR1 SNHLY, CDR2 FYNNEI. The CDR3 covers 15 residues. Written as DNA, the CDR3 is TGTGCCAGCAGTGGGGACGGGGTTTTAAATGAAAAACTGTTTTTT. It is translated as CASSGDGVLNEKLFF.

The V gene is TRBV24-1, the J gene TRBJ1-4; D is unresolved. Deletions cut 5 bases from V and 1 base from J, with 7 bases between. This CDR3 has 14 amino acids. Germline V lookup: CDR1 KGHDR, CDR2 SFDVKD. CDR3 sequence: CATSAGVTNEKLFF. Written as DNA, the CDR3 is TGTGCCACCAGTGCGGGTGTAACTAATGAAAAACTGTTTTTT.

The rearrangement joins TRBV9 to TRBJ2-3; D remains unclear. Germline-derived CDR1 and CDR2 are SGDLS and YYNGEE. The CDR3 is made up of 13 amino acids. V lost 4 bases, J lost 6 bases, and 12 bases lay in between. CDR3 protein: CASSLGPPDTQYF. In DNA form, the CDR3 reads TGTGCCAGCAGCTTAGGGCCCCCCGATACGCAGTATTTT.

The chain combines TRBV24-1 with TRBJ1-2; D is ambiguous. The CDR3 covers 14 residues. V was shortened by 0 bases and J by 2 bases, with 6 bases between the two germline ends. Germline CDR1 reads KGHDR; CDR2 reads SFDVKD. The CDR3 DNA is TGTGCCACCAGTGATTTGGGCAGCAACTATGGCTACACCTTC. This encodes CATSDLGSNYGYTF.

V usage is TRBV6-2 or TRBV6-3 and J usage is TRBJ2-7; perhaps TRBD1 as D (6 bases). Germline V gives CDR1 MNHEY, CDR2 SVGEGT. The CDR3 sequence is 14 residues long. Trimming shortened V by 7 bases and J by 3 bases, and 16 bases separated the two germline ends. The CDR3 here is CASTPTGHNYEQYF. The CDR3 coding sequence is TGTGCCAGCACCCCGACGGGACATAACTACGAGCAGTACTTC.

This chain joins TRBV19 and TRBJ1-5; D is unclear. This CDR3 contains 13 residues. Germline values: CDR1 LNHDA, CDR2 SQIVND (reference sequence). Trimming left V 0 bases short and J 11 bases short, with 11 bases between. CDR3 sequence: CASSIDRGTAQHF. The CDR3 DNA follows: TGTGCCAGTAGTATAGATCGAGGCACGGCCCAGCATTTT.

This clone occurred a few times. The chain is built from TRBV7-3 and TRBJ2-3; 8 bases match TRBD1. Germline loops: CDR1 SGHTA, CDR2 FQGTGA. The CDR3 sequence is 11 residues long. Trimming at V came to 5 bases and at J to 14 bases, leaving 6 bases not matched to a gene. CDR3 DNA sequence: TGTGCCAGCAGCCCCGGACAGGGATGGTATTTT. Amino acids: CASSPGQGWYF.

This clone was detected only once. The chain recombines TRBV5-4 with TRBJ1-3; tentatively, D is TRBD1 (6 bases). V lost 4 bases, J lost 1 base, and 12 bases lay in between. The CDR3 has 15 amino acids. CDR1 and CDR2 (germline): SGHNT, YYREEE (reference sequence). The CDR3 is CASSVYTGSGNTIYF. CDR3 in DNA: TGTGCCAGCAGCGTTTACACAGGGTCTGGAAACACCATATATTTT. The full variable domain, rest sourced from reference TRBV5-4 and TRBJ1-3, is ETGVTQSPTHLIKTRGQQVTLRCSSQSGHNTVSWYQQALGQGPQFIFQYYREEENGRGNFPPRFSGLQFPNYSSELNVNALELDDSALYLCASSVYTGSGNTIYFGEGSWLTVV.

The J gene is TRBJ1-4, the V gene TRBV6-6; unclear D gene. The CDR3 consists of 15 residues. V lost 0 bases to trimming and J lost 3 bases, with 8 bases between them. In germline, CDR1 is MNHNY, CDR2 SVGAGI (reference sequence). The CDR3 DNA reads as TGTGCCAGCAGTTACTCTCGAGGGTCTAATGAAAAACTGTTTTTT. Protein sequence: CASSYSRGSNEKLFF.